A selection of T cell receptor beta chains follows, all from one sample in a study of beta chain features in type 1 diabetes. Only in-frame clones appear in the TCRdb table, and some are missing; sequencing was by immunoSEQ multiplex PCR. The table has 600,000 or so clones, around 11% seen once. Specimen: naive CD4+ T cells from blood. The receptors were sampled from a man aged 30 to 45 with type 1 diabetes. The CDR3 runs from the conserved cysteine through the conserved F or W. The order of the fields is clone size, J gene, D gene, V gene, CDR3 DNA, CDR3 protein. D genes are given only for firm matches. Clone size is not always given. Where it is, it says once, few, many or a class for expanded clones.

>few|TRBJ2-7|-|TRBV19
TGTGCCAGTAGTATAGATCGGAAAGGCGAGCAGTACTTC
CASSIDRKGEQYF
>-|TRBJ2-5|-|TRBV7-9
TGTGCCAGCAGCCCCTTAGGGGTGGTCCAAGAGACCCAGTACTTC
CASSPLGVVQETQYF
>few|TRBJ1-4|-|TRBV6-1
TGTGCCAGCAGTGAAGAAACACTGTTTTTT
CASSEETLFF
>-|TRBJ1-1|-|TRBV29-1
TGCAGCGTTGACCCTCGACGGTTGGACACTGAAGCTTTCTTT
CSVDPRRLDTEAFF
>-|TRBJ2-2|TRBD2|TRBV4-3
TGCGCCAGCAGCCAGGGACTAGCGAACACCGGGGAGCTGTTTTTT
CASSQGLANTGELFF
>-|TRBJ2-3|TRBD2|TRBV18
TGTGCCAGCTCACCCGGTACTAGCGGGTTTCTCACAGATACGCAGTATTTT
CASSPGTSGFLTDTQYF
>-|TRBJ1-5|-|TRBV7-2
TGTGCCAGCAGCCTCTCCGAGGCCGAGCCCCAGCATTTT
CASSLSEAEPQHF
>few|TRBJ2-3|TRBD1|TRBV5-4
TGTGCCCTTAAGCCGGGGGACAGGGATACGCAGTATTTT
CALKPGDRDTQYF
>-|TRBJ2-7|-|TRBV7-9
TGTGCCAGCAGCTTAGAGTCAGGGACGTACTACGAGCAGTACTTC
CASSLESGTYYEQYF
>-|TRBJ2-2|-|TRBV2
TGTGCCAGCCGGCGGGGTCAGAACACCGGGGAGCTGTTTTTT
CASRRGQNTGELFF
>-|TRBJ1-4|-|TRBV7-9
TGTGCCAGCAGCTTATGGGGTCAGGGTGAAAAACTGTTTTTT
CASSLWGQGEKLFF
>-|TRBJ1-2|TRBD1|TRBV6-5
TGTGCCAGCAGCACTCCCGACAGGGGGCGCGGGGGCTACACCTTC
CASSTPDRGRGGYTF
>few|TRBJ2-5|-|TRBV29-1
TGCAGCGTTCGTCTAAACCTTAAAGAGACCCAGTACTTC
CSVRLNLKETQYF
>-|TRBJ2-1|-|TRBV5-6
TGTGCCAGCAGCCCGCGGCGGGACAATGAGCAGTTCTTC
CASSPRRDNEQFF
>few|TRBJ2-1|TRBD1|TRBV18
TGTGCCAGCTCAATGGACAGGAACGAGCAGTTCTTC
CASSMDRNEQFF
>-|TRBJ1-2|TRBD1|TRBV7-2
TGTGCCAGCAGCTTAGGGACAGGGGGGAACTATGGCTACACCTTC
CASSLGTGGNYGYTF
>few|TRBJ2-7|TRBD2|TRBV18
TGTGCCAGCTCACCTCTCGGGGGGGTTCTCTCCTACGAGCAGTACTTC
CASSPLGGVLSYEQYF
>few|TRBJ2-1|TRBD1|TRBV15
TGTGCCACCAGCAGTCAGGGGGATGAGCAGTTCTTC
CATSSQGDEQFF
>few|TRBJ1-2|-|TRBV20-1
TGCAGTGCCCATAAGGACTATGGCTACACCTTC
CSAHKDYGYTF
>few|TRBJ2-2|TRBD2|TRBV13
TGTGCCAGCAGCGCGGCGGGGGGGACTGCTCGCCACGGGGAGCTGTTTTTT
CASSAAGGTARHGELFF
>few|TRBJ2-5|TRBD2|TRBV6-5
TGTGCCAGCAGTCGACCCGGGGGGGCCGGGGCGACCCAGTACTTC
CASSRPGGAGATQYF
>-|TRBJ2-6|-|TRBV7-2
TGTGCCAGCAGCTTAGTGGGTCTGAGCTCTGGGGCCAACGTCCTGACTTTC
CASSLVGLSSGANVLTF
>few|TRBJ1-5|-|TRBV5-1
TGCGCCAGCAGCCCTCGGACCCAGCATTTT
CASSPRTQHF
>-|TRBJ1-2|-|TRBV5-6
TGTGCCAGCAGCTTGAGGCAGGGCTATGGCTACACCTTC
CASSLRQGYGYTF
>few|TRBJ1-4|-|TRBV6-1
TGTGCCAGCAGTGATCGGGGCTTTAATGAAAAACTGTTTTTT
CASSDRGFNEKLFF
>few|TRBJ1-2|-|TRBV6-1
TGTGCCAGCACCAGGGAACGATATGGCTACACCTTC
CASTRERYGYTF
>few|TRBJ1-2|TRBD1|TRBV6-5
TGTGCCAGCAGTTACTCGAGGACAGGAGCTAACTATGGCTACACCTTC
CASSYSRTGANYGYTF
>few|TRBJ2-7|TRBD1|TRBV29-1
TGCAGCGTAATGACAGGGGGCTACGAGCAGTACTTC
CSVMTGGYEQYF
>-|TRBJ2-2|-|TRBV29-1
TGCAGCGTTGGTCGGACAGAGAACACCGGGGAGCTGTTTTTT
CSVGRTENTGELFF
>few|TRBJ1-1|-|TRBV18
TGTGCCAGCTCACGGGACGGGGGGGCCCTTCCGGAAGCTTTCTTT
CASSRDGGALPEAFF
>few|TRBJ2-7|TRBD1|TRBV11-2
TGTGCCAGCAGGGCCGGACAGGGGGTACCCTACGAGCAGTACTTC
CASRAGQGVPYEQYF
>few|TRBJ1-5|-|TRBV5-6
TGTGCCAGCAGCTTGGGATATCAGCCCCAGCATTTT
CASSLGYQPQHF
>-|TRBJ1-1|-|TRBV19
TGTGCCAGTAGTGTCCCGTGGACAGCTGAAGCTTTCTTT
CASSVPWTAEAFF
>few|TRBJ2-2|-|TRBV5-1
TGCGCCAGCAGCTTAGGGGCAAACACCGGGGAGCTGTTTTTT
CASSLGANTGELFF
>few|TRBJ1-2|-|TRBV9
TGTGCCAGCAGCGTGGGTCAGGATGGCTACACCTTC
CASSVGQDGYTF
>once|TRBJ1-4|-|TRBV5-6
TGTGCCAGCAGCCGACCAAAGGAAAAACTGTTTTTT
CASSRPKEKLFF
>few|TRBJ1-4|-|TRBV25-1
TGTGCCAGCAGTGATATGCCCGGCTGGTGGGGGGCCCCGGAAAAACTGTTTTTT
CASSDMPGWWGAPEKLFF
>-|TRBJ2-5|-|TRBV29-1
TGCAGCGTTCGGTTGGGGAGCGAGACCCAGTACTTC
CSVRLGSETQYF
>-|TRBJ2-1|TRBD2|TRBV14
TGTGCCAGCAGCCAAGATAGAGGGACTAGCGGGGGTATTGAGCAGTTCTTC
CASSQDRGTSGGIEQFF
>few|TRBJ2-3|-|TRBV9
TGTGCCAGCAGCCGGACGGGGGCGGTGGCAGATACGCAGTATTTT
CASSRTGAVADTQYF
>-|TRBJ1-5|-|TRBV19
TGTGCCAGTAGTCCCCAGGGTGGCAGCAATCAGCCCCAGCATTTT
CASSPQGGSNQPQHF
>few|TRBJ1-2|-|TRBV7-9
TGTGCCAGCAGCTTAACAGCAGTATCACATGGCTACACCTTC
CASSLTAVSHGYTF
>-|TRBJ1-6|-|TRBV5-4
TGTGCCAGCAGCTTGGTCGACATCGCTTCACCCCTCCACTTT
CASSLVDIASPLHF
>-|TRBJ1-5|TRBD1|TRBV19
TGTGCCAGTACTCCCCAGGGGGGGGAGCAGCCCCAGCATTTT
CASTPQGGEQPQHF
>-|TRBJ1-5|TRBD1|TRBV19
TGTGCCAGTAGTACCGGGACAGGGACACCCCAGCATTTT
CASSTGTGTPQHF
>-|TRBJ2-1|-|TRBV7-8
TGTGCCAGCAGCTTAGTGGCTAGGGGGGGCTCCACGGGCAATGAGCAGTTCTTC
CASSLVARGGSTGNEQFF
>few|TRBJ1-2|TRBD1|TRBV19
TGTGCCAGTAGTGACCGGGACAGGGCGGGCTATGGCTACACCTTC
CASSDRDRAGYGYTF
>few|TRBJ2-3|-|TRBV29-1
TGCAGCGTTGAATTACGGGCAAATACGCAGTATTTT
CSVELRANTQYF
>few|TRBJ2-2|-|TRBV11-3
TGTGCCAGCAGGGATTCGGTGCTCACCGGGGAGCTGTTTTTT
CASRDSVLTGELFF
>-|TRBJ1-4|-|TRBV9
TGTGCCAGCAGCGTAGGTGGATTGACTAATGAAAAACTGTTTTTT
CASSVGGLTNEKLFF
>few|TRBJ1-6|-|TRBV6-5
TGTGCCAGCAATCTGGACAGCTCCTATAATTCACCCCTCCACTTT
CASNLDSSYNSPLHF
>-|TRBJ2-5|TRBD2|TRBV27
TGTGCCAGCAGTTTTACTAGCGGACAACAGACCCAGTACTTC
CASSFTSGQQTQYF
>few|TRBJ1-1|-|TRBV10-3
TGTGCCATCAGCTTAGAGAACACTGAAGCTTTCTTT
CAISLENTEAFF